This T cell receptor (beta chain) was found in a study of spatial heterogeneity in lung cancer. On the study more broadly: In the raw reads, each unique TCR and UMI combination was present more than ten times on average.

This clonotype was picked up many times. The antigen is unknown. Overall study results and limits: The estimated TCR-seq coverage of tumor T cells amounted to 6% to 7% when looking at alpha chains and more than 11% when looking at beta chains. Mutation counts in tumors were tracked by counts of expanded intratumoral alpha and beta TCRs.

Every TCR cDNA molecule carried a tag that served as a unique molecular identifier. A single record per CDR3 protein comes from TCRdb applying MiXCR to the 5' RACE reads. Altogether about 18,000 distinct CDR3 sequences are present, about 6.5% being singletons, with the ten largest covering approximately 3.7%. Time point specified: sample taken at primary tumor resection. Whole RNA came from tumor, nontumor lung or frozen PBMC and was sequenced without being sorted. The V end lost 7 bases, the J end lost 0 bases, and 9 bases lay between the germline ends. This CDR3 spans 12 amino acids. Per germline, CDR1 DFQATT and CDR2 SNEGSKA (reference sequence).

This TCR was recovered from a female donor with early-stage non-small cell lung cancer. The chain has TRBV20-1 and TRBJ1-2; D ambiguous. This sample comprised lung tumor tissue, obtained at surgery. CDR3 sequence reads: CSVFQANYGYTF. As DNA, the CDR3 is TGCAGTGTATTCCAGGCTAACTATGGCTACACCTTC.